The 27 T cell receptor beta chains listed next were all sequenced from one sample in a study of CD8 T cells in ankylosing spondylitis. Using its own MiXCR run on the 5' RACE reads, TCRdb lists one record per CDR3 protein. The profile shows 31,000 or so distinct CDR3 sequences, approximately 28% of them singletons. The specimen was synovial fluid, either unsorted or a sorted T cell fraction (not recorded which). The receptors stem from a male donor with ankylosing spondylitis.

The count of this clonotype is one. This rearrangement joins TRBV20-1 to TRBJ2-3, with TRBD2 identical over 12 bases. V dropped 6 bases and J dropped 4; count of bases not matched to a gene: 8. Germline V gene data show CDR1 as DFQATT and CDR2 as SNEGSKA (reference sequence). There are 15 residues in the CDR3. The CDR3 loop is CSAGGLAGKPDTQYF. For the CDR3, the DNA is TGCAGTGCAGGTGGACTAGCGGGAAAGCCAGATACGCAGTATTTT.

The chain uses TRBV4-1 and TRBJ1-3; D unclear. Per the germline V gene, CDR1 is MGHRA and CDR2 is YSYEKL. Trimming removed 1 base at V and 0 bases at J, with 10 bases between. The CDR3 length is 16 residues. In DNA form, the CDR3 reads TGCGCCAGCAGCCAAGTCTACACTCGCTCTGGAAACACCATATATTTT. The encoded protein is CASSQVYTRSGNTIYF.

Many counts were recorded for this clonotype. The chain has TRBV7-9 and TRBJ1-1, with D unclear. This CDR3 has 13 residues. Per germline, CDR1 SEHNR and CDR2 FQNEAQ (reference sequence). V shed 4 bases and J shed 4 bases, with 10 bases lying between them. CDR3 in DNA: TGTGCCAGCAGCTCTCCGGAGGGCACTGAAGCTTTCTTT. Protein product: CASSSPEGTEAFF.

The chain recombines TRBV7-9 with TRBJ1-1; 9 bases match TRBD1. Germline V gene lookup returns CDR1 SEHNR and CDR2 FQNEAQ (reference sequence). V lost 7 bases and J lost 0; bases outside the gene matches: 6. The CDR3 length is 15 residues. DNA for the CDR3: TGTGCCAGCACCCCGACAGGGGGGGTGAACACTGAAGCTTTCTTT. This encodes CASTPTGGVNTEAFF.

The rearrangement uses TRBV19 and TRBJ1-1; a possible D gene is TRBD1 (5 bases). Per germline, CDR1 LNHDA and CDR2 SQIVND (reference sequence). The V end was cut by 3 bases, the J end by 4 bases, with 9 bases between. The CDR3 consists of 13 residues. The CDR3 is CASSIWGSTEAFF. In DNA form, the CDR3 reads TGTGCCAGTAGTATTTGGGGGTCCACTGAAGCTTTCTTT.

This clonotype was detected ten times or more. The V and J genes are TRBV7-2 and TRBJ2-1, with TRBD2 matching over 12 bases. CDR1 SGHTA and CDR2 FQGNSA come from the germline V gene. V was clipped by 0 bases and J by 12 bases; unmatched bases: 9. CDR3 length: 16 amino acids. CDR3 coding DNA: TGTGCCAGCAGCTTAGCACTAGCGGGGGGCTTATCATGGCAGTTCTTC. Protein: CASSLALAGGLSWQFF.

V is TRBV2 and J is TRBJ2-7, with 8 bases fitting TRBD1. The CDR3 has 12 residues. The V gene end was trimmed by 11 bases and the J gene end by 1 base; junction bases not matched to a gene: 4. CDR1 SNHLY and CDR2 FYNNEI come from the germline V gene. The CDR3 region is CAWRTGSYEQYV. CDR3 DNA: TGTGCCTGGAGGACAGGGTCCTACGAGCAGTACGTC.

The gene calls are TRBV27 and TRBJ1-4, with TRBD1 identical over 9 bases. The CDR3 loop spans 14 amino acids. With V trimmed by 5 bases and J by 8 bases, 6 bases remained unmatched. CDR1 and CDR2 (germline): MNHEY, SMNVEV (reference sequence). In DNA, the CDR3 is TGTGCCAGCAGTCGGCGGGACAGGGTGGAAAAACTGTTTTTT. Its protein product is CASSRRDRVEKLFF.

This clonotype was detected ten times or more. V and J are TRBV15 and TRBJ2-7; the D gene is possibly TRBD1 (5 bases). In germline, CDR1 is LNHNV, CDR2 YYDKDF (reference sequence). The CDR3 covers 13 residues. V gave up 3 bases and J gave up 4 bases, with 10 bases separating them. CDR3 amino acids: CATSSGQGYEQYV. The CDR3 DNA is TGTGCCACCAGCAGTGGGCAGGGTTACGAGCAGTACGTC.

This chain links TRBV23-1 with TRBJ1-5; D may be TRBD1 (5 bases). TRBV23-1 is filed as an ORF, its function uncertain. Trimming took 4 bases from V and 2 from J, leaving 18 bases between them. This CDR3 contains 17 residues. CDR3 nucleotides: TGCGCCAGCAGTCCCCAACCCCCCGGCAGGGGCAATCAGCCCCAGCATTTT. Protein: CASSPQPPGRGNQPQHF.

The chain uses TRBV28 and TRBJ1-1; 7 positions agree with TRBD1. This CDR3 is built from 16 residues. Germline lookup yields CDR1 MDHEN and CDR2 SYDVKM. V was pared by 1 base and J by 3 bases, with 8 bases of the junction left unmatched. DNA for the CDR3: TGTGCCAGCAGTTTATTAATGGCAGGGGGGCACACTGAAGCTTTCTTT. This translates into CASSLLMAGGHTEAFF.

The chain employs TRBV12-3 or TRBV12-4 and TRBJ2-2; D possibly corresponds to TRBD1 (5 bases). The CDR3 totals 14 residues. Trimming took 5 bases from V and 0 from J, leaving 7 bases between them. The CDR3 DNA follows: TGTGCCAGCAGTCCAGGGACGAACACCGGGGAGCTGTTTTTT. This codes for CASSPGTNTGELFF.

This clonotype was recorded at least ten times. CDR3 in DNA: TGTGCCAGCAGCTTAGTAATCGGGAATGAGCAGTTCTTC. Amino acid sequence: CASSLVIGNEQFF. The chain couples TRBV7-2 to TRBJ2-1; D ambiguous. Trimming removed 1 base from V and 7 bases from J, with 8 bases in between. The CDR3 spans 13 residues. Germline V gene data show CDR1 as SGHTA and CDR2 as FQGNSA.

This clonotype was counted between two and nine times. The chain is built from TRBV11-2 and TRBJ2-1, with D unresolved. The CDR3 is 16 amino acids. Germline V gives CDR1 SGHAT, CDR2 FQNNGV. V lost 5 bases to trimming and J lost 0 bases, with 14 bases between them. The CDR3 DNA reads as TGTGCCAGCAGCCCCCATCCAGAGAGCTCCTACAATGAGCAGTTCTTC. Protein: CASSPHPESSYNEQFF.

The gene calls are TRBV7-9 and TRBJ2-1, with D possibly matching TRBD1 (6 bases). This CDR3 spans 15 amino acids. Germline assignment: CDR1 SEHNR and CDR2 FQNEAQ (reference sequence). V was shortened by 8 bases and J by 0 bases, with 14 bases between the two germline ends. The CDR3 sequence: CASRRGYSSYNEQFF. CDR3 nucleotides: TGTGCCAGCCGCAGGGGATACAGCTCCTACAATGAGCAGTTCTTC.

The genes are TRBV30 and TRBJ2-7; maybe TRBD1 (5 bases). Germline V CDR1 and CDR2: GTSNPN, SVGIG (reference sequence). The CDR3 is 14 residues long. V gave up 2 bases and J gave up 2 bases, with 13 bases separating them. CDR3: CAWSTGAFTYEQYF. CDR3 sequence (DNA): TGTGCCTGGAGTACAGGAGCTTTCACCTACGAGCAGTACTTC.

This clonotype was seen a few times. This chain links TRBV4-2 with TRBJ1-1, with D maybe TRBD1 (5 bases). The V gene lost 5 bases and the J gene lost 1 base, with 20 bases spanning the gap. The CDR3 is 17 residues long. Germline loops: CDR1 LGHNA, CDR2 YNFKEQ. CDR3 amino acids: CASSAGQWGTTNTEAFF. The CDR3 bases are TGTGCCAGCAGCGCCGGGCAATGGGGCACGACGAACACTGAAGCTTTCTTT.

The chain joins TRBV7-8 to TRBJ2-3; 10 bases fit TRBD1. Unmatched junction bases numbered 8, after V lost 6 bases and J lost 5 bases. The CDR3 spans 15 residues. The germline CDR1 and CDR2 sequences are SGHVS and FQNEAQ. The CDR3 bases are TGTGCCAGCAGTTTCGGGACAGGGGTCAAAGATACGCAGTATTTT. The encoded protein is CASSFGTGVKDTQYF.

The rearrangement joins TRBV27 to TRBJ2-2; D not certain. V was cut by 4 bases and J by 0 bases, with 12 bases left in between. The CDR3 is 16 residues long. Germline values: CDR1 MNHEY, CDR2 SMNVEV (reference sequence). CDR3 loop: CASSSFTWANTGELFF. The CDR3 DNA is TGTGCCAGCAGTTCGTTTACTTGGGCGAACACCGGGGAGCTGTTTTTT.

This clonotype was picked up a small number of times. The genes are TRBV7-2 and TRBJ2-7; D is possibly TRBD2 (6 bases). The CDR3 is 14 amino acids. Trimming left V 1 base short and J 5 bases short, with 12 bases between. From germline, CDR1 is SGHTA and CDR2 FQGNSA. The CDR3 DNA reads TGTGCCAGCAGCTTAGAGATAGGAGGGGACGAGCAGTACTTC. Its protein is CASSLEIGGDEQYF.

In its sample, this clonotype was seen a few times. The genes are TRBV24-1 and TRBJ2-2; possible D gene TRBD2, 6 bases. Germline V gives CDR1 KGHDR, CDR2 SFDVKD. Trimming removed 6 bases from V and 1 base from J, with 11 bases in between. This CDR3 contains 15 residues. The CDR3 spells CATSSASENTGELFF. The CDR3 DNA follows: TGTGCCACCAGTAGTGCTAGCGAGAACACCGGGGAGCTGTTTTTT.

This clonotype was observed a handful of times. The chain couples TRBV11-2 to TRBJ1-1; D call uncertain. Germline CDR1 reads SGHAT; CDR2 reads FQNNGV. This CDR3 has 16 residues. V was trimmed by 1 base and J by 2 bases, leaving 14 bases between them. CDR3: CASSLAPLGGNTEAFF. In DNA form, the CDR3 reads TGTGCCAGCAGCTTAGCCCCCCTTGGCGGCAACACTGAAGCTTTCTTT.

This chain uses TRBV2 with TRBJ1-1; TRBD1 is a possible D gene (5 bases). This CDR3 spans 13 amino acids. The V and J ends lost 6 bases and 4 bases respectively, with 12 bases between them. Per the germline V gene, CDR1 is SNHLY and CDR2 is FYNNEI. The CDR3 region has the DNA TGTGCCAGCAGCCAGGGTGACGCCACTGAAGCTTTCTTT. Its translation: CASSQGDATEAFF. The full variable domain, completed using reference TRBV2 and TRBJ1-1, is EPEVTQTPSHQVTQMGQEVILRCVPISNHLYFYWYRQILGQKVEFLVSFYNNEISEKSEIFDDQFSVERPDGSNFTLKIRSTKLEDSAMYFCASSQGDATEAFFGQGTRLTVV.

This clonotype was counted ten times or more. The rearrangement links TRBV15 to TRBJ1-1; 7 nucleotides align to TRBD1. The CDR3 sequence is 15 residues long. Germline values: CDR1 LNHNV, CDR2 YYDKDF (reference sequence). Trimming removed 4 bases from V and 0 bases from J; junction bases left unmatched: 5. CDR3 in DNA: TGTGCCACCAGCACCCACAGGGGAATGAACACTGAAGCTTTCTTT. Encoded protein: CATSTHRGMNTEAFF. The whole variable domain, filled in from reference TRBV15 and TRBJ1-1, reads DAMVIQNPRYQVTQFGKPVTLSCSQTLNHNVMYWYQQKSSQAPKLLFHYYDKDFNNEADTPDNFQSRRPNTSFCFLDIRSPGLGDTAMYLCATSTHRGMNTEAFFGQGTRLTVV.

The chain recombines TRBV5-5 with TRBJ2-1, with 9 bases fitting TRBD2. Losses at the gene ends were 5 bases for V and 2 bases for J; bases not matched to a gene: 8. The CDR3 covers 16 residues. Per germline, CDR1 SGHKS and CDR2 YYEKEE (reference sequence). The CDR3 nucleotides read TGTGCCAGCAGTACGTTTAGCGGGGGCCCCTACAATGAGCAGTTCTTC. Translation gives CASSTFSGGPYNEQFF.

A few counts support this clonotype. The chain links TRBV27 to TRBJ1-1; D remains unclear. This CDR3 has 14 amino acids. V lost 0 bases, J lost 0 bases, and 5 bases lay in between. Germline lookup yields CDR1 MNHEY and CDR2 SMNVEV (reference sequence). The CDR3, as DNA: TGTGCCAGCAGTTTATCGCCCGTGAACACTGAAGCTTTCTTT. Its translation: CASSLSPVNTEAFF.

The V and J genes are TRBV20-1 and TRBJ2-3; D remains ambiguous. Germline lookup yields CDR1 DFQATT and CDR2 SNEGSKA (reference sequence). The CDR3 consists of 15 residues. V shed 3 bases and J shed 4 bases, with 17 bases lying between them. Written as DNA, the CDR3 is TGCAGTGCTAGTTCACCGGATTATGGGTCAGATACGCAGTATTTT. The encoded protein is CSASSPDYGSDTQYF.